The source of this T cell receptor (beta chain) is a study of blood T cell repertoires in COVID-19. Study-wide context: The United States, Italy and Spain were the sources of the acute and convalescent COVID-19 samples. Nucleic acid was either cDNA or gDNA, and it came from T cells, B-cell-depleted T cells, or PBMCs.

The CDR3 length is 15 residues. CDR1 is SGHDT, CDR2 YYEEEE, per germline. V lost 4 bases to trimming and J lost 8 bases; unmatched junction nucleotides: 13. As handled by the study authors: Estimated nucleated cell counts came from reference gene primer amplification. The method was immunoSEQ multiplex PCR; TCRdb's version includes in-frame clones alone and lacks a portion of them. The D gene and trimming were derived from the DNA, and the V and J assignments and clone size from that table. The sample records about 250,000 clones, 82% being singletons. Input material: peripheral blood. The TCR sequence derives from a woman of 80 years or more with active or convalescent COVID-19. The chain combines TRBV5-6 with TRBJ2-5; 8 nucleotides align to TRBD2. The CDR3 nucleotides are TGTGCCAGCAGCATCCTTGGTGCGGGGGGTACAACCCAGTACTTC. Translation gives CASSILGAGGTTQYF.